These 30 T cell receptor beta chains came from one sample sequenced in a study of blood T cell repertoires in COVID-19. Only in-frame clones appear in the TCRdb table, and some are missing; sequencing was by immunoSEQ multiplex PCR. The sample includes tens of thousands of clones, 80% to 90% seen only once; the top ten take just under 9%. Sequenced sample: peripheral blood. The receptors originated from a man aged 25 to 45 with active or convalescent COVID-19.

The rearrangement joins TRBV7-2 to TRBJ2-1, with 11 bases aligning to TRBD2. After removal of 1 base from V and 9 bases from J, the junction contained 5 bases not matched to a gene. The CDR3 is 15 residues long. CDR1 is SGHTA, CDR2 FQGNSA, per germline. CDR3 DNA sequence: TGTGCCAGCAGCTTAGGACATAGCGGGAGGGGTGAGCAGTTCTTC. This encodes CASSLGHSGRGEQFF.

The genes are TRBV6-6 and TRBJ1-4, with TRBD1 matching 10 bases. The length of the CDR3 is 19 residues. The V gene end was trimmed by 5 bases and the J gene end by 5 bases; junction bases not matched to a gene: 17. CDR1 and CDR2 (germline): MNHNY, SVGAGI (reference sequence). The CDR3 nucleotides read TGTGCCAGCAGTCACAGGGACAGGGGTTTTAAATCGGCCAATGAAAAACTGTTTTTT. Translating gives CASSHRDRGFKSANEKLFF.

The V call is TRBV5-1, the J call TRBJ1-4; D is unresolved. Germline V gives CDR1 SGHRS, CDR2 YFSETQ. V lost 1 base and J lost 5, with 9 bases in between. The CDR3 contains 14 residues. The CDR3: CASSLYSPNEKLFF. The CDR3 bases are TGCGCCAGCAGCTTGTATAGCCCCAATGAAAAACTGTTTTTT.

CDR3: CASSSISGSPYEQYV. The CDR3 DNA reads TGTGCCAGCAGTTCAATTAGCGGGAGCCCCTACGAGCAGTACGTC. J is TRBJ2-7 and V is TRBV27; the match to TRBD2 covers 9 bases. The CDR3 consists of 15 residues. Germline V CDR1 and CDR2: MNHEY, SMNVEV (reference sequence). V trimming: 4 bases; J trimming: 2 bases; junction bases outside the gene matches: 6.

The CDR3 DNA reads as TGTGCCAGCAGTACCGGGACAGGGGGCCTCGAGCAGTACTTC. Residues: CASSTGTGGLEQYF. The rearrangement links TRBV2 to TRBJ2-7; 12 nucleotides line up with TRBD1. CDR3 length equals 14 residues. CDR1 is SNHLY, CDR2 FYNNEI, per germline. The trim removed 5 bases at V and 6 bases at J, leaving 5 bases unmatched.

In nucleotides, the CDR3 is TGTGCCAGCAGCCAAGATACGTACAGGGGACCCTCTGGGGCCAACGTCCTGACTTTC. It is translated as CASSQDTYRGPSGANVLTF. The chain has TRBV3-1 (or the pseudogene TRBV3-2) and TRBJ2-6; 7 bases align to TRBD1. With V trimmed by 0 bases and J by 0 bases, 8 bases remained unmatched. Looked up from germline, CDR1 is LGHDT and CDR2 is YNNKEL (reference sequence). The CDR3 contains 19 residues.

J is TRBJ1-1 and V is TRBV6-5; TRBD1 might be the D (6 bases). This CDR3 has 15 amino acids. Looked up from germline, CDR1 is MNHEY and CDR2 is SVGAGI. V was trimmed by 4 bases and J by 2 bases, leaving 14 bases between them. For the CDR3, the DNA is TGTGCCAGCAGTTTACAGGGAGAGGGAAACACTGAAGCTTTCTTT. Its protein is CASSLQGEGNTEAFF.

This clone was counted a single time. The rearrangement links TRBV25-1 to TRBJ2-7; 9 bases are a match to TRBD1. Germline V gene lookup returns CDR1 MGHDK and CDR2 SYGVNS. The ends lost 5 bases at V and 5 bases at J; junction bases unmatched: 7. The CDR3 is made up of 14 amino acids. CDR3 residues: CASSSDRGKDEQYF. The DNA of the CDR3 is TGTGCCAGCAGTTCGGACAGGGGCAAGGACGAGCAGTACTTC.

CDR3 bases: TGTGCCAGCAGCAATCGGTCTAGCGGGAGCACAGATACGCAGTATTTT. It codes for CASSNRSSGSTDTQYF. The rearrangement links TRBV21-1 to TRBJ2-3; TRBD2 is taken as the D call from the table, unchecked against the DNA. TRBV21-1 is labeled a pseudogene. This CDR3 comprises 16 residues.

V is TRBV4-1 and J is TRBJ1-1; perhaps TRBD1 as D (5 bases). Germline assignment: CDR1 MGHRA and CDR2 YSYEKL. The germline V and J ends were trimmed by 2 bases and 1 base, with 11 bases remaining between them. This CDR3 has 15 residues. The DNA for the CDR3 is TGCGCCAGCAGCCAAAACAGGTTACCGAACACTGAAGCTTTCTTT. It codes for CASSQNRLPNTEAFF.

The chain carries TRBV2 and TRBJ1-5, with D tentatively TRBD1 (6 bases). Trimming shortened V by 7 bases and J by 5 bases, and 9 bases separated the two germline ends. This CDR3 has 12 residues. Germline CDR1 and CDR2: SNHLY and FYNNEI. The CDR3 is CASKGGDQPQHF. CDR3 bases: TGTGCCAGCAAAGGGGGAGATCAGCCCCAGCATTTT.

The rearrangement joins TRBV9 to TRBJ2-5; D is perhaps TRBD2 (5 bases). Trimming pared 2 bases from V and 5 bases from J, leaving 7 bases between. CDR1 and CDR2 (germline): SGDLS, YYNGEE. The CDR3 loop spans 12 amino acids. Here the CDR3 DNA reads TGTGCCAGCAGCGTCCCGGGGGAGACCCAGTACTTC. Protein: CASSVPGETQYF.

The CDR3 region has the DNA TGTGCCAGCAGTTTATTTAGCGGGGGGGCCGGGACAGATACGCAGTATTTT. This sequence encodes CASSLFSGGAGTDTQYF. The rearrangement uses TRBV28 and TRBJ2-3; 11 bases are a match to TRBD2. CDR1 is MDHEN, CDR2 SYDVKM, per germline. CDR3 length equals 17 residues. Trimming removed 1 base from V and 3 bases from J; junction bases left unmatched: 6.

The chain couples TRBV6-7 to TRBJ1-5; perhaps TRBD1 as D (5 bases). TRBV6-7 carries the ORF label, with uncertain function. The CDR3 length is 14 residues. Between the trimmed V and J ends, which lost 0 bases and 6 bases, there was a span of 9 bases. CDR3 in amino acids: CASSYSYQGQPQHF. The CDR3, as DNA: TGTGCCAGCAGTTACTCTTATCAGGGTCAGCCCCAGCATTTT.

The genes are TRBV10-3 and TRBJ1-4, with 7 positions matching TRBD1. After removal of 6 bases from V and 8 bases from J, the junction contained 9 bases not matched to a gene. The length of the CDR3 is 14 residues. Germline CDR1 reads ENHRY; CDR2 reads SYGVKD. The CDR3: CAISRDSAGEKLFF. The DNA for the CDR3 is TGTGCCATCAGCCGGGACAGTGCGGGGGAAAAACTGTTTTTT.

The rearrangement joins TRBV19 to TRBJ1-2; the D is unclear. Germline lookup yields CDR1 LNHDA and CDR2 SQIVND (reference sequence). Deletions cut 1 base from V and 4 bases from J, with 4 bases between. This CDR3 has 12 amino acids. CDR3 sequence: CASSIAFYGYTF. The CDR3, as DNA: TGTGCCAGTAGTATAGCCTTCTATGGCTACACCTTC.

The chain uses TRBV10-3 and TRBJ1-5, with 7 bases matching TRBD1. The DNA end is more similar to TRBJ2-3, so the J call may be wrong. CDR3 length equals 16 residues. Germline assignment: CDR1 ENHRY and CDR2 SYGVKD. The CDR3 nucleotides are TGTGCCATCAGCGACTATGGGACAGATAGCAATCAGCCCCAGTATTTT. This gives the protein CAISDYGTDSNQPQYF.

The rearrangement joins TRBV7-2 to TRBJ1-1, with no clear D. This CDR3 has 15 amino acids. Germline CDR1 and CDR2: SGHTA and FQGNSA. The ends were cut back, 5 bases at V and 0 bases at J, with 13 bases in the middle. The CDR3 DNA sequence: TGTGCCAGCAGCCCCCCGTCAGGATTGAACACTGAAGCTTTCTTT. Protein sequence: CASSPPSGLNTEAFF.

The CDR3 DNA sequence: TGTGCCAGCAGCATGACGGACAGACCCACAGATACGCAGTATTTT. It is translated as CASSMTDRPTDTQYF. The chain has TRBV7-9 and TRBJ2-3; D possibly corresponds to TRBD1 (6 bases). From germline, CDR1 is SEHNR and CDR2 FQNEAQ (reference sequence). Trimming removed 5 bases at V and 2 bases at J, with 14 bases between. This CDR3 has 15 residues. Using reference TRBV7-9 and TRBJ2-3 for the parts outside the CDR3, the full variable domain is DTGVSQNPRHKITKRGQNVTFRCDPISEHNRLYWYRQTLGQGPEFLTYFQNEAQLEKSRLLSDRFSAERPKGSFSTLEIQRTEQGDSAMYLCASSMTDRPTDTQYFGPGTRLTVL.

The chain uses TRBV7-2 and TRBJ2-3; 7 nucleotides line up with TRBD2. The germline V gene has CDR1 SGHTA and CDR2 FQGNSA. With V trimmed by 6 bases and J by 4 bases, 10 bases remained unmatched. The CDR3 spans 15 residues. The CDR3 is CASSQSGMGADTQYF. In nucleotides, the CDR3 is TGTGCCAGCAGTCAGAGCGGGATGGGCGCAGATACGCAGTATTTT. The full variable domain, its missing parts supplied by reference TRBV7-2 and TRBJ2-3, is GAGVSQSPSNKVTEKGKDVELRCDPISGHTALYWYRQSLGQGLEFLIYFQGNSAPDKSGLPSDRFSAERTGGSVSTLTIQRTQQEDSAVYLCASSQSGMGADTQYFGPGTRLTVL.

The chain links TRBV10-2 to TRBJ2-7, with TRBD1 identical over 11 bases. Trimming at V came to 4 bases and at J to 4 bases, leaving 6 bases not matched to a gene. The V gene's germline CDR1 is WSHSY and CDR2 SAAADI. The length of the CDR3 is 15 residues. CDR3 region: CASSAGQGAIYEQYV. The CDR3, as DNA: TGCGCCAGCAGTGCAGGACAGGGGGCCATTTACGAGCAGTACGTC.

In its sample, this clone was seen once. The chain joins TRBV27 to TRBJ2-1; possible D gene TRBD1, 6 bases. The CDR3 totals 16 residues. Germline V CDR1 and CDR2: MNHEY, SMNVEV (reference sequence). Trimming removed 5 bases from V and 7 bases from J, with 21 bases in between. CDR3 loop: CASSTYRESIRNEQFF. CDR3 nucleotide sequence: TGTGCCAGCAGTACCTACAGGGAAAGTATTAGGAATGAGCAGTTCTTC.

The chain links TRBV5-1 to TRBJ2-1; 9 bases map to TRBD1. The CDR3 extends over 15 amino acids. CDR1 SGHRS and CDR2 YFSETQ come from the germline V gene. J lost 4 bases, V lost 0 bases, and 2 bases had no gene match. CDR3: CASSLGDREYNEQFF. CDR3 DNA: TGCGCCAGCAGCTTGGGGGACAGGGAATACAATGAGCAGTTCTTC.

The CDR3 DNA is TGTGCCAGCAGTGACCTAGCGGGGGGGGGACTCAATGAGCAGTTCTTC. Protein: CASSDLAGGGLNEQFF. The rearrangement links TRBV6-4 to TRBJ2-1; 12 bases are a match to TRBD2. The germline V gene encodes CDR1 MRHNA and CDR2 SNTAGT. After removal of 2 bases from V and 6 bases from J, the junction contained 5 bases not matched to a gene. The CDR3 extends over 16 amino acids.

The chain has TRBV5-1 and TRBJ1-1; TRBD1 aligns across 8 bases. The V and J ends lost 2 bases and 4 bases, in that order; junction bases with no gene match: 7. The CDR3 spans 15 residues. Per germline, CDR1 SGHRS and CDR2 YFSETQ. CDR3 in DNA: TGCGCCAGCAGCTTAGCAGGGGGCGTAAGCACTGAAGCTTTCTTT. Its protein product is CASSLAGGVSTEAFF.

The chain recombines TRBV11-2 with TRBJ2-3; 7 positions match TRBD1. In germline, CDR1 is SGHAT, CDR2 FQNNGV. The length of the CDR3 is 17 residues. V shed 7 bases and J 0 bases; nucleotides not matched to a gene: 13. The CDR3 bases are TGTGCCAGCACCTCATGGGACAGTCTATCTAGCACAGATACGCAGTATTTT. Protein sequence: CASTSWDSLSSTDTQYF.

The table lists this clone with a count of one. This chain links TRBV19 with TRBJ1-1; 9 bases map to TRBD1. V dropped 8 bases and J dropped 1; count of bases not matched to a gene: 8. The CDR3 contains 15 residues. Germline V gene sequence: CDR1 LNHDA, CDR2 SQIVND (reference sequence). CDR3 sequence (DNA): TGTGCCAGTCGTCATCCGGGACAGGGGAACACTGAAGCTTTCTTT. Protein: CASRHPGQGNTEAFF.

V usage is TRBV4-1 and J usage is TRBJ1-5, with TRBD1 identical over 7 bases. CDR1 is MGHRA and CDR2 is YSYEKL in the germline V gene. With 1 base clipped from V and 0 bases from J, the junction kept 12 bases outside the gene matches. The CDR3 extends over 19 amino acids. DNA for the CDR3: TGCGCCAGCAGCCAAGTCGGCGACAGGGAGATGTATAGCAATCAGCCCCAGCATTTT. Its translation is CASSQVGDREMYSNQPQHF.

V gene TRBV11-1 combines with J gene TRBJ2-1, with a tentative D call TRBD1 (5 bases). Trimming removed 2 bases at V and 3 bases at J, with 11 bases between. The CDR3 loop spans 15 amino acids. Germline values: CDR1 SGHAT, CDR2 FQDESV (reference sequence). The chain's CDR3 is CASSLNLQGYNEQFF. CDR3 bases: TGTGCCAGCAGCTTAAACTTGCAGGGCTACAATGAGCAGTTCTTC.

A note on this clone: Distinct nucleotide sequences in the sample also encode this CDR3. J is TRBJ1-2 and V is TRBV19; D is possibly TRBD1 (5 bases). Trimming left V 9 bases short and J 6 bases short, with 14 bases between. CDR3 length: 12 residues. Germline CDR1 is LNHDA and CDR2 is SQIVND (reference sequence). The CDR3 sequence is CASSTGGDGYTF. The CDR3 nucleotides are TGTGCCAGCTCGACCGGGGGGGATGGCTACACCTTC.